The rows below give T cell receptor beta chains drawn from one sample of a study of blood T cell repertoires in COVID-19. Assay: immunoSEQ multiplex PCR; the TCRdb copy retains only in-frame clones and omits some. The sample has around 330,000 clones, approximately 81% seen once. The material sequenced was PBMCs or T cells enriched from blood (not recorded which). The receptors shown here come from a woman aged 25-40 years who had been exposed to COVID-19. Each CDR3 is given with its conserved first and last residue. A D gene is named only where the DNA matches it firmly. Where a row states a size, it is once, few, many or the class of an expanded clone; other rows omit it.

CDR3aa	CDR3nt	d_gene	j_gene	abundance	v_gene
CASSLLARKNIQYF	TGTGCCAGCAGCTTACTGGCAAGAAAAAACATTCAGTACTTC	-	TRBJ2-4	-	TRBV7-9
CASSRQGTVWPQHF	TGTGCCAGCAGCCGCCAGGGTACTGTTTGGCCCCAGCATTTT	-	TRBJ1-5	once	TRBV3-1/TRBV3-2
CASSQEGGQGAKTYEQYF	TGCGCCAGCAGCCAAGAAGGGGGACAGGGGGCGAAGACCTACGAGCAGTACTTC	TRBD1	TRBJ2-7	-	TRBV4-1
CASSLRPGTGTGANVLTF	TGCGCCAGCAGCTTGCGTCCCGGGACAGGGACTGGGGCCAACGTCCTGACTTTC	TRBD1	TRBJ2-6	-	TRBV5-1
CASSLEQTTYNEQFF	TGTGCCAGCAGCTTAGAACAGACTACCTACAATGAGCAGTTCTTC	-	TRBJ2-1	-	TRBV11-2
CATSVAGGGGNEQFF	TGTGCCACCAGTGTTGCGGGAGGGGGGGGAAATGAGCAGTTCTTC	TRBD2	TRBJ2-1	once	TRBV24-1
CASSLGQSTDTQYF	TGTGCCAGCAGCCTAGGACAGAGCACAGATACGCAGTATTTT	-	TRBJ2-3	few	TRBV7-9
CASSRVSETQYF	TGTGCCAGCAGCCGAGTTAGTGAGACCCAGTACTTC	-	TRBJ2-5	-	TRBV14
CAIGQGLGNYGYTF	TGTGCCATCGGACAGGGGCTAGGGAACTATGGCTACACCTTC	TRBD1	TRBJ1-2	-	TRBV28
CASSQGFSSGANVLTF	TGTGCCAGCAGCCAAGGGTTCAGCTCTGGGGCCAACGTCCTGACTTTC	-	TRBJ2-6	-	TRBV3-1/TRBV3-2
CATSRDQRLAGGRDNEQFF	TGTGCCACCAGCAGAGATCAAAGACTAGCGGGGGGCAGGGACAATGAGCAGTTCTTC	TRBD2	TRBJ2-1	many	TRBV15
CAILVRTRSHYEQYF	TGTGCCATCTTAGTCAGGACTAGGTCCCACTACGAGCAGTACTTC	TRBD2	TRBJ2-7	few	TRBV7-9
CASSYGGGRETQYF	TGTGCCAGCAGTTACGGCGGGGGGCGAGAGACCCAGTACTTC	TRBD2	TRBJ2-5	-	TRBV6-5
CASNDRRETQYF	TGTGCCAGCAACGACAGGAGAGAGACCCAGTACTTC	-	TRBJ2-5	once	TRBV7-9
CASSLAGGFMNTEAFF	TGTGCCAGCAGCTTAGCAGGCGGCTTCATGAACACTGAAGCTTTCTTT	-	TRBJ1-1	few	TRBV7-2
CAIQGQNNQPQHF	TGTGCCATCCAGGGACAGAACAATCAGCCCCAGCATTTT	TRBD1	TRBJ1-5	-	TRBV10-3
CASTLRGSDQPQHF	TGTGCCAGCACACTCAGGGGCTCAGATCAGCCCCAGCATTTT	-	TRBJ1-5	-	TRBV6-5
CASSEVSGSEAFF	TGTGCCAGCAGTGAAGTTTCGGGGTCTGAAGCTTTCTTT	-	TRBJ1-1	-	TRBV6-1
CASSSLRSTGGYTF	TGTGCCAGCAGTTCCCTTCGGTCGACAGGGGGCTACACCTTC	TRBD1	TRBJ1-2	few	TRBV6-6
CASSIWANQPQHF	TGTGCCAGTAGTATCTGGGCCAATCAGCCCCAGCATTTT	-	TRBJ1-5	-	TRBV19
CATSREVDSEKLFF	TGTGCCACCAGCAGAGAAGTAGACAGTGAAAAACTGTTTTTT	-	TRBJ1-4	-	TRBV15
CATSQEQGPNYGYTF	TGTGCCACCAGCCAAGAGCAGGGGCCGAACTATGGCTACACCTTC	-	TRBJ1-2	-	TRBV15
CASSQGGQPKLDGYTF	TGTGCCAGCAGCCAAGGGGGACAGCCAAAGCTTGATGGCTACACCTTC	TRBD1	TRBJ1-2	-	TRBV3-1/TRBV3-2
CASSWPSVGREGNEQFF	TGTGCCAGCAGCTGGCCTTCGGTGGGGCGGGAGGGCAATGAGCAGTTCTTC	TRBD2	TRBJ2-1	-	TRBV7-9
CASSSRGIAMNTEAFF	TGTGCCAGTAGTAGCAGGGGGATCGCCATGAACACTGAAGCTTTCTTT	TRBD1	TRBJ1-1	once	TRBV19
CASSFYRDITYNEQFF	TGTGCCAGCAGTTTTTACCGGGACATCACCTACAATGAGCAGTTCTTC	-	TRBJ2-1	-	TRBV7-2
CAWSVPGQGMNTEAFF	TGTGCCTGGAGTGTCCCGGGACAGGGGATGAACACTGAAGCTTTCTTT	TRBD1	TRBJ1-1	few	TRBV30
CASSLKGGDTQYF	TGTGCCAGCAGTTTAAAAGGGGGAGATACGCAGTATTTT	-	TRBJ2-3	-	TRBV12-3/TRBV12-4
CASSPSVGGLQQYF	TGTGCCAGCAGCCCTAGTGTAGGGGGCCTCCAGCAGTACTTC	TRBD1	TRBJ2-7	few	TRBV7-9
CASSKGTGWRGTEAFF	TGTGCCAGCAGCAAAGGGACAGGGTGGAGGGGGACTGAAGCTTTCTTT	-	TRBJ1-1	-	TRBV21-1
CASSLVKGFSGYTF	TGTGCCAGCAGCTTAGTTAAGGGGTTCAGCGGCTACACCTTC	-	TRBJ1-2	few	TRBV5-6
CASSDLVSSREAKNIQYF	TGTGCCAGCAGTGATCTGGTTTCAAGCCGGGAGGCCAAAAACATTCAGTACTTC	-	TRBJ2-4	-	TRBV28
CASSPPRTVPTNTGELFF	TGTGCCAGCTCACCACCTCGGACAGTACCCACGAACACCGGGGAGCTGTTTTTT	-	TRBJ2-2	-	TRBV18
CASSPRAKGDSPLHF	TGTGCCAGCAGCCCCCGGGCCAAGGGGGATTCACCCCTCCACTTT	-	TRBJ1-6	-	TRBV3-1/TRBV3-2
CASSESTNYGYTF	TGTGCCAGCTCAGAGTCCACTAACTATGGCTACACCTTC	-	TRBJ1-2	-	TRBV18
CASSLGGNTEAFF	TGTGCCAGCAGTTTGGGGGGAAACACTGAAGCTTTCTTT	-	TRBJ1-1	-	TRBV12-3/TRBV12-4
CASTVQGNSGELFF	TGTGCCAGCACCGTACAGGGTAACTCCGGGGAGCTGTTTTTT	-	TRBJ2-2	-	TRBV27
CASSTLAGDYNEQFF	TGTGCCAGCAGCACCCTAGCGGGAGACTACAATGAGCAGTTCTTC	TRBD2	TRBJ2-1	-	TRBV7-8
CASSQDLSYEQYF	TGCGCCAGCAGCCAAGATCTGAGCTACGAGCAGTACTTC	-	TRBJ2-7	once	TRBV4-3
CASSSRQSYGYTF	TGTGCCAGCAGTTCCCGACAGAGCTATGGCTACACCTTC	-	TRBJ1-2	-	TRBV27
CASSPSRDRYYGYTF	TGCGCCAGCAGCCCAAGCCGGGACAGGTACTATGGCTACACCTTC	TRBD1	TRBJ1-2	-	TRBV4-1
CASSPRSGNTIYF	TGTGCCAGCAGCCCCAGATCTGGAAACACCATATATTTT	-	TRBJ1-3	-	TRBV12-3/TRBV12-4
CASSLGQTGQGEAFF	TGCGCCAGCAGCTTGGGCCAGACGGGACAGGGTGAAGCTTTCTTT	TRBD1	TRBJ1-1	-	TRBV5-1
CASSSGGGFSYGYTF	TGTGCCAGCAGTTCTGGAGGAGGGTTCTCCTATGGCTACACCTTC	-	TRBJ1-2	-	TRBV27
CASSLGTGLRANQPQHF	TGCGCCAGCAGCTTGGGAACAGGGTTAAGGGCCAATCAGCCCCAGCATTTT	-	TRBJ1-5	-	TRBV5-1
CASSSGGLAYEQFF	TGCGCCAGCAGCTCGGGGGGACTAGCTTATGAGCAGTTCTTC	TRBD2	TRBJ2-1	-	TRBV5-1